The rows below give T cell receptor beta chains drawn from one sample of a study of cytomegalovirus exposure and HLA in healthy donors. Clones were sequenced by immunoSEQ multiplex PCR, and TCRdb holds only the in-frame ones, with some missing. The sample records more than 90,000 clones, 88% being singletons. Source material: PBMCs. The receptors were sampled from a man between 18 and 35 years old in good health and CMV-seropositive. Each CDR3 is given with its conserved first and last residue. Rows may omit the clone size; those that give it use once, few, many or a size class.

clone_size	v_call	j_call	cdr3_aa
-	TRBV11-2	TRBJ2-1	CASSPYSNEQFF
-	TRBV4-1	TRBJ2-1	CASSLTLRDRGNEQFF
-	TRBV4-2	TRBJ1-5	CASSQEGTENQPQHF
-	TRBV7-8	TRBJ2-5	CASSWDGNRGYQETQYF
-	TRBV6-4	TRBJ2-3	CASSGTSGADTQYF
few	TRBV10-3	TRBJ2-7	CAISEDRVRHEQYF
once	TRBV6-4	TRBJ2-3	CASTPGQGSTDTQYF
-	TRBV5-1	TRBJ2-5	CASTIAPGIQETQYF
-	TRBV4-3	TRBJ2-3	CASSPGDRTDTQYF
once	TRBV2	TRBJ1-4	CASSLRDRGSEKLFF
-	TRBV6-5	TRBJ2-1	CASSSHGTPNEQFF
-	TRBV7-9	TRBJ1-1	CASSFLRGKAFF
-	TRBV21-1	TRBJ1-6	CASSPANGTVSYNSPLHF
-	TRBV7-9	TRBJ1-1	CASSSSRLNTEAFF
-	TRBV6-1	TRBJ2-7	CASTLGTLRDYEQYF
once	TRBV15	TRBJ1-5	CATSNIVRGGPNSNQPQHF
few	TRBV4-3	TRBJ2-5	CASSRNHDAGTQYF
once	TRBV14	TRBJ1-5	CASSQENPPSPRGPQHF
-	TRBV7-2	TRBJ2-2	CASSRIPRTSLGELFF
-	TRBV2	TRBJ2-2	CASSGVRSTGELFF
-	TRBV5-1	TRBJ2-5	CASSARYGGPGRETQYF
-	TRBV2	TRBJ2-7	CASRGTSGTYEQYF
-	TRBV5-8	TRBJ2-7	CASSPWTGSSYEQYF
-	TRBV27	TRBJ2-2	CASSLSVGIGELFF
once	TRBV7-2	TRBJ2-7	CASSTRQGSYEQYF
once	TRBV27	TRBJ2-2	CASSLSAGQGWGGELFF
-	TRBV7-2	TRBJ2-3	CASGDRNTDTQYF
-	TRBV6-5	TRBJ1-1	CASSWEAGTEAFF
-	TRBV19	TRBJ1-2	CASRPLGAEGYTF
-	TRBV7-2	TRBJ1-2	CASSFLGDRAFGYTF
-	TRBV10-1	TRBJ1-2	CAGGPSTGYGYTF
-	TRBV11-2	TRBJ1-1	CASSLRGMDTEAFF
few	TRBV2	TRBJ1-6	CASSLPGREDSPLHF
-	TRBV19	TRBJ1-3	CASTSGPAAGNTIYF
-	TRBV30	TRBJ1-5	CAWSVSTGLNQPQHF
-	TRBV27	TRBJ1-5	CASSHRDQPQHF
-	TRBV4-1	TRBJ2-3	CASSQGQDNTDTQYF
-	TRBV27	TRBJ2-3	CASSQILAGEPDTQYF
-	TRBV6-5	TRBJ2-5	CASSYFGLAEQETQYF
-	TRBV30	TRBJ1-2	CAWSSQGAYGYTF
-	TRBV7-2	TRBJ1-2	CASSLARGSGGYTF
-	TRBV11-2	TRBJ1-1	CASSSPESTEAFF
-	TRBV9	TRBJ2-1	CASRGDSYNEQFF
-	TRBV2	TRBJ2-3	CASSESQGAIDTQYF
-	TRBV4-3	TRBJ2-7	CASSQERPLEQYF
-	TRBV2	TRBJ2-7	CASSDGASDNYEQYF
few	TRBV19	TRBJ1-2	CASSITVNYGYTF
-	TRBV29-1	TRBJ1-2	CSVVNRLYGYTF